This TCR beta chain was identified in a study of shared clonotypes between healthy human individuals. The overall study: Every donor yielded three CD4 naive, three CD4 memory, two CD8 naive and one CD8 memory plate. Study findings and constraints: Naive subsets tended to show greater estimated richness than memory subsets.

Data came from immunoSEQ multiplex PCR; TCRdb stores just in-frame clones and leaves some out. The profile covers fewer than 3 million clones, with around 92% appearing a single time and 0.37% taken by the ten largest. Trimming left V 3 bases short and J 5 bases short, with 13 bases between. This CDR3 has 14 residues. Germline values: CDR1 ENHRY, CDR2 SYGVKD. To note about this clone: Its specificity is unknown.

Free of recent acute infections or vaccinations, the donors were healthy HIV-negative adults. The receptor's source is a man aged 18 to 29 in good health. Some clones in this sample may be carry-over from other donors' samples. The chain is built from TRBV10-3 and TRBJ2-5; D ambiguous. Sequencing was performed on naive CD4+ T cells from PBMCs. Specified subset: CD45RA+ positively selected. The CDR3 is CAISDGRLAETQYF. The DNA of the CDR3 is TGTGCCATCAGTGATGGTAGATTAGCCGAGACCCAGTACTTC.